A selection of T cell receptor beta chains follows, all from one sample in a study of T-cell memory formation after mild COVID-19. One entry per CDR3 protein, called by TCRdb with MiXCR from the 5' RACE reads. The table lists about 130,000 distinct CDR3 sequences, 25% of them singletons. Sequencing was carried out using PBMCs or a T cell subset sorted from them (not recorded which). The receptors come from an adult woman who had mild COVID-19 (a few samples of this study predate the infection). Cell type and time point are not known. Both conserved end residues are part of each CDR3.

v_gene: TRBV24-1; CDR3aa: CATSDLGAGGIPGELFF
v_gene: TRBV29-1; CDR3aa: CSVEGLGGPANTEAFF
v_gene: TRBV19; CDR3aa: CATRENYGYTF
v_gene: TRBV5-6; CDR3aa: CASSHRLAGPYEQYF
v_gene: TRBV19; CDR3aa: CASSKQGANTEAFF
v_gene: TRBV4-1; CDR3aa: CASSQVRQGAAKNIQYF
v_gene: TRBV2; CDR3aa: CATALPLQRTEAFF
v_gene: TRBV12-3/TRBV12-4; CDR3aa: CATPAKQGGGYTF
v_gene: TRBV4-1; CDR3aa: CASSQAGGFGYNEQFF
v_gene: TRBV13; CDR3aa: CASSQTENQPQHF
v_gene: TRBV9; CDR3aa: CASSVATGADTQYF
v_gene: TRBV10-2; CDR3aa: CASSDIRTDGYTF
v_gene: TRBV7-9; CDR3aa: CASRFGLAGANEQFF
v_gene: TRBV15; CDR3aa: CATRDRGYEQYF
v_gene: TRBV2; CDR3aa: CASETTGALYEQYF
v_gene: TRBV5-1; CDR3aa: CASSIGTGGYEQYF
v_gene: TRBV12-3/TRBV12-4; CDR3aa: CASSLSYAYEQYF
v_gene: TRBV18; CDR3aa: CASSPGTGESEEGSPLHF
v_gene: TRBV9; CDR3aa: CASSVDLGTGVAGELFF
v_gene: TRBV7-6; CDR3aa: CASSPGPRSEDEQFF
v_gene: TRBV12-3/TRBV12-4; CDR3aa: CASSSPVRRETQYF
v_gene: TRBV6-6; CDR3aa: CASRGLETDTQYF
v_gene: TRBV2; CDR3aa: CASSVAAGGDYNEQFF
v_gene: TRBV11-2; CDR3aa: CASSLGASYNEKLFF
v_gene: TRBV5-1; CDR3aa: CASSLDQTEAFF
v_gene: TRBV5-1; CDR3aa: CASSHDGTGGYTEAFF
v_gene: TRBV15; CDR3aa: CATSRGANTGELFF
v_gene: TRBV6-6; CDR3aa: CASSWDRMMNTEAFF
v_gene: TRBV20-1; CDR3aa: CSARVLDGYTF
v_gene: TRBV7-6; CDR3aa: CASSLPQLGNEQFF
v_gene: TRBV4-1; CDR3aa: CASSPSDGYTEAFF
v_gene: TRBV5-1; CDR3aa: CASSLEPTGPGSYEQYF
v_gene: TRBV5-5; CDR3aa: CASSLHRPEAFF
v_gene: TRBV7-9; CDR3aa: CASSLTGQGWVDTEAFF
v_gene: TRBV12-3/TRBV12-4; CDR3aa: CASSFLYGYTDTQYF
v_gene: TRBV5-1; CDR3aa: CASSWGTGSYEQYF
v_gene: TRBV29-1; CDR3aa: CSVGQVNRPYGYTF
v_gene: TRBV29-1; CDR3aa: CSVEGGGDTDTQYF
v_gene: TRBV20-1; CDR3aa: CSPHGGGNQPQHF
v_gene: TRBV7-3; CDR3aa: CASSLAGGLDNEQFF
v_gene: TRBV10-3; CDR3aa: CATLGGGLYEQYF
v_gene: TRBV6-4; CDR3aa: CASSGQTSGNNEQFF
v_gene: TRBV24-1; CDR3aa: CATSDLLGQEAQYF
v_gene: TRBV4-1; CDR3aa: CASSQSWNTEAFF
v_gene: TRBV4-1; CDR3aa: CASSQGLAGAEGF
v_gene: TRBV9; CDR3aa: CASSVVEHAGYGYTF
v_gene: TRBV29-1; CDR3aa: CSFTGGGNSNQPQHF
v_gene: TRBV2; CDR3aa: CASSQTGVSYNEQFF
v_gene: TRBV29-1; CDR3aa: CSVVGRGKQYF
v_gene: TRBV13; CDR3aa: CASSFLGSGRYSYNEQFF
v_gene: TRBV4-3; CDR3aa: CASSQESSPRSYEQYF
v_gene: TRBV7-7; CDR3aa: CASSGSGSSYEQYF
v_gene: TRBV15; CDR3aa: CATSRVGTGGGDTQYF
v_gene: TRBV5-1; CDR3aa: CASSFGATPTYEQYF
v_gene: TRBV7-9; CDR3aa: CASSSGSGTYEQYF
v_gene: TRBV29-1; CDR3aa: CSVGLSWQGNEQFF
v_gene: TRBV7-6; CDR3aa: CASGQGGGYTF